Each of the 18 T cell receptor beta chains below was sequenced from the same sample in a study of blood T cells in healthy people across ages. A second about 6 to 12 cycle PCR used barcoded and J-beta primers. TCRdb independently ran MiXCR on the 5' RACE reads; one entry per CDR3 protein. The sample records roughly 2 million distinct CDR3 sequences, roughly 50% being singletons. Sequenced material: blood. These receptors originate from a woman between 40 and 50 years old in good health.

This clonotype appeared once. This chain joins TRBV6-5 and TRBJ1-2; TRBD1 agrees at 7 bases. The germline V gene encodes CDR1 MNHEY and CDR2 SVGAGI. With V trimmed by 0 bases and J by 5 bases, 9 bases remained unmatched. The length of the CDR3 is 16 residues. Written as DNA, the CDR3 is TGTGCCAGCAGTTACTCAGGGGGCGGACATGGATATGGCTACACCTTC. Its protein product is CASSYSGGGHGYGYTF.

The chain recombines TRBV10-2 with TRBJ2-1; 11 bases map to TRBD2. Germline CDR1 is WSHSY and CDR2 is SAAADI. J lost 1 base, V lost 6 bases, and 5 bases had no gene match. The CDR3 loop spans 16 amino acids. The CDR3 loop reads CASRGGTSGSYNEQFF. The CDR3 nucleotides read TGCGCCAGCAGGGGAGGGACTAGCGGTTCCTACAATGAGCAGTTCTTC.

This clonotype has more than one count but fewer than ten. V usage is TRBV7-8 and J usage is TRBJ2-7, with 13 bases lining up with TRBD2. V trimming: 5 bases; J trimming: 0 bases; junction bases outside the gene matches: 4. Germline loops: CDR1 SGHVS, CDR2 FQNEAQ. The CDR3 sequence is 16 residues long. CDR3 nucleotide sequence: TGTGCCAGCAGCGGGACTAGCGGGGCCTCCTCCTACGAGCAGTACTTC. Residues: CASSGTSGASSYEQYF.

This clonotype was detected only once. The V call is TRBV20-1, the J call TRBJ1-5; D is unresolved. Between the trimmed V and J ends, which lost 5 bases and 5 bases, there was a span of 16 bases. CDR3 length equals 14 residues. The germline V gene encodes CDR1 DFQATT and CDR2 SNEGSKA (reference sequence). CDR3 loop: CSADTGRPYQPQHF. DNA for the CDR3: TGCAGTGCTGATACCGGGAGGCCTTATCAGCCCCAGCATTTT.

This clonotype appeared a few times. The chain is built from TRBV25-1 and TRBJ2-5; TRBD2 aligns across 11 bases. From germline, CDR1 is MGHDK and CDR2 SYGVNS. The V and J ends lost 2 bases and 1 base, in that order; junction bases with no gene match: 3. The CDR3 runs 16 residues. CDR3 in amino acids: CASSEPLAGGQETQYF. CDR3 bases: TGTGCCAGCAGTGAACCGCTAGCGGGGGGCCAAGAGACCCAGTACTTC. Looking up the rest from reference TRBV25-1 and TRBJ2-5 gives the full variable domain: EADIYQTPRYLVIGTGKKITLECSQTMGHDKMYWYQQDPGMELHLIHYSYGVNSTEKGDLSSESTVSRIRTEHFPLTLESARPSHTSQYLCASSEPLAGGQETQYFGPGTRLLVL.

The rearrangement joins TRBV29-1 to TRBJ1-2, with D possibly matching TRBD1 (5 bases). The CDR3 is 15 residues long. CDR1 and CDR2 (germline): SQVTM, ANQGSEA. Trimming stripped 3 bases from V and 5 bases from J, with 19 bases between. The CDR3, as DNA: TGCAGCGTTGAGGGGACGGGGGGTCAATGGTATGGCTACACCTTC. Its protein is CSVEGTGGQWYGYTF.

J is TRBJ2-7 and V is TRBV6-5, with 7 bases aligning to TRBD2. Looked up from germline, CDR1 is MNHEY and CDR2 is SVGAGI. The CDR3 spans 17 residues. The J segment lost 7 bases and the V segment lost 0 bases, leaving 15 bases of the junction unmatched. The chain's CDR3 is CASSYSLPGGSLREQYF. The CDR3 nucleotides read TGTGCCAGCAGTTACTCCCTTCCGGGGGGATCCTTACGAGAGCAGTACTTC.

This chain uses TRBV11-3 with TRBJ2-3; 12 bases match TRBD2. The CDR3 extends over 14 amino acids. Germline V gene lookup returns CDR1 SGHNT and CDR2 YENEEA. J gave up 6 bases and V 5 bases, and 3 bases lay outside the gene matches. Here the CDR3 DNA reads TGTGCCAGCAGCCAGGGGACTAGCGGGGATACGCAGTATTTT. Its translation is CASSQGTSGDTQYF.

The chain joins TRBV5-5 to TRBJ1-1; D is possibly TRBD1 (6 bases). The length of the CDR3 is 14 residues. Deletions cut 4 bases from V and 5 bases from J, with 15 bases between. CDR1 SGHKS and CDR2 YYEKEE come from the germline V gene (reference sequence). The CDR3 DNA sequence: TGTGCCAGCAGCCTTAACAGGGAAAGGACTGAAGCTTTCTTT. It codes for CASSLNRERTEAFF.

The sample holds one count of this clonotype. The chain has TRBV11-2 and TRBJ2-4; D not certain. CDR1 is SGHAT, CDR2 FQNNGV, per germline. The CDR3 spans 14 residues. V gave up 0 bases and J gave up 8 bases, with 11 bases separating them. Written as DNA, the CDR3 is TGTGCCAGCAGCTTAGAACTTGACACACACATTCAGTACTTC. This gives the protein CASSLELDTHIQYF.

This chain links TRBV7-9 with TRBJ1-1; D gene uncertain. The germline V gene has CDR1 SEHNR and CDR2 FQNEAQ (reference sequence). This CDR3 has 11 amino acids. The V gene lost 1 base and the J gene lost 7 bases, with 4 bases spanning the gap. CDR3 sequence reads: CASSLVREAFF. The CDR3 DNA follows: TGTGCCAGCAGCTTAGTACGTGAAGCTTTCTTT. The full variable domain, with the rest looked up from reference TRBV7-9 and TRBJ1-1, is DTGVSQNPRHKITKRGQNVTFRCDPISEHNRLYWYRQTLGQGPEFLTYFQNEAQLEKSRLLSDRFSAERPKGSFSTLEIQRTEQGDSAMYLCASSLVREAFFGQGTRLTVV.

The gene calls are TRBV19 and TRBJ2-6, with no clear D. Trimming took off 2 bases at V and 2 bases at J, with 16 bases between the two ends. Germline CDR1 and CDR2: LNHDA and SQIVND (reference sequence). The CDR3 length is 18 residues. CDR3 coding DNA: TGTGCCAGTAGTATATTTCGCTTGGGTGAGACTGGGGCCAACGTCCTGACTTTC. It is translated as CASSIFRLGETGANVLTF.

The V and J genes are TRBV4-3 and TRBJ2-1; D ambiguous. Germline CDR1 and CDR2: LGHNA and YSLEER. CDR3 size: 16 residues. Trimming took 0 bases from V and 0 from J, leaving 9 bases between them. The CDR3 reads CASSQDPLSSYNEQFF. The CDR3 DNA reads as TGCGCCAGCAGCCAAGATCCACTAAGCTCCTACAATGAGCAGTTCTTC.

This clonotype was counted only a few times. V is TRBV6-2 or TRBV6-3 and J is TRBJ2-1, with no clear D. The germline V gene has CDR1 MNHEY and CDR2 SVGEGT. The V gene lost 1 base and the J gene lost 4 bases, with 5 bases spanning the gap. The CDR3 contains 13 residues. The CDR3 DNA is TGTGCCAGCAGTTACTTTAATTACAATGAGCAGTTCTTC. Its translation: CASSYFNYNEQFF.

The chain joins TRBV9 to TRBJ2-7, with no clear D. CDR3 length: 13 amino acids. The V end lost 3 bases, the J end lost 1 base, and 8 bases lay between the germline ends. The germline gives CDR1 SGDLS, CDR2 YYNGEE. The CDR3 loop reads CASSAPESYEQYF. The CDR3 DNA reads TGTGCCAGCAGCGCCCCAGAATCCTACGAGCAGTACTTC.

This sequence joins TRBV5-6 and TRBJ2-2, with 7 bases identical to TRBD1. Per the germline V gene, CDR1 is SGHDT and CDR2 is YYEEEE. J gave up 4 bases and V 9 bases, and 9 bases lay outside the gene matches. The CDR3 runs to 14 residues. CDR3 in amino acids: CATTTGLGTGELFF. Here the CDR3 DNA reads TGTGCCACCACGACAGGGTTGGGCACCGGGGAGCTGTTTTTT.

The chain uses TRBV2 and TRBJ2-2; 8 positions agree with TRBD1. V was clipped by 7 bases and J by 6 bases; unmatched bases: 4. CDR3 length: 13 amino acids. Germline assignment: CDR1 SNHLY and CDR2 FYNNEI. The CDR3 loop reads CASIPQGAGELFF. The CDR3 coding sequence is TGTGCCAGCATACCACAGGGGGCCGGGGAGCTGTTTTTT.

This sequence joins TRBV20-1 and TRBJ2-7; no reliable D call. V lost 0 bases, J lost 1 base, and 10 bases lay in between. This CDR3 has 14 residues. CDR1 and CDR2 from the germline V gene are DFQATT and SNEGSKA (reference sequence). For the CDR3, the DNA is TGCAGTGCTAGAGACCTCAGCAGTTCCTACGAGCAGTACTTC. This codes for CSARDLSSSYEQYF.